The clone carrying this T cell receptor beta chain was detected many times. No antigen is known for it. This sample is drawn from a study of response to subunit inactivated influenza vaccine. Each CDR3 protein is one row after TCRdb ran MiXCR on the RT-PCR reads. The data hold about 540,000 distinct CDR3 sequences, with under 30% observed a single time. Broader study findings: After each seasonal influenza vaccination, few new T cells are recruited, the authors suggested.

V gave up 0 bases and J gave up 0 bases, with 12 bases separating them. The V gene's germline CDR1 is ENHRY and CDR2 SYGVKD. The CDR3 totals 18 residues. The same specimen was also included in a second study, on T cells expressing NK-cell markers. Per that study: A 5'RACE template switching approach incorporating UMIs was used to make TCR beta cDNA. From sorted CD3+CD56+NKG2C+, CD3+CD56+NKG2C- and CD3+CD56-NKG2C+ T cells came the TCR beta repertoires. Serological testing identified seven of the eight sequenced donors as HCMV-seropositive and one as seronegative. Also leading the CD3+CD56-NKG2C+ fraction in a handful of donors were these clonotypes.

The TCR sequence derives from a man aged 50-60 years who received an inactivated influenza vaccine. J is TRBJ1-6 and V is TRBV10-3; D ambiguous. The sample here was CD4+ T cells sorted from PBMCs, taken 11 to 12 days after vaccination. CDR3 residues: CAISESRRRSSYNSPLHF. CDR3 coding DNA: TGTGCCATCAGTGAGTCGCGCAGACGGAGCTCCTATAATTCACCCCTCCACTTT.